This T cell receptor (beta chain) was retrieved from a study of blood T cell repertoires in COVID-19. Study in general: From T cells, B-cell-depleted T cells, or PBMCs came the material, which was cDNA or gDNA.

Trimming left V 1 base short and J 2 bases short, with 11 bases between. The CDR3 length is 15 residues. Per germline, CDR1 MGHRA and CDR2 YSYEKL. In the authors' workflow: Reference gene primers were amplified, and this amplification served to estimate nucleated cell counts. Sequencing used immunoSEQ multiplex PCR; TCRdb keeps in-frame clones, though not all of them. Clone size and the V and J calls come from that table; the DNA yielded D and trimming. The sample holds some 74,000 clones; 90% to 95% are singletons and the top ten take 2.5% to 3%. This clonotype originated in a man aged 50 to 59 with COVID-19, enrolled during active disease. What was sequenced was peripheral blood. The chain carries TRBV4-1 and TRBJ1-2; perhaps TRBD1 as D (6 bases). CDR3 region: CASSQGVTGNYGYTF. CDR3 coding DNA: TGCGCCAGCAGCCAAGGGGTGACAGGCAACTATGGCTACACCTTC.